The 29 T cell receptor beta chains below come from one sample, sequenced in a study of blood T cell repertoires in COVID-19. Sequencing used immunoSEQ multiplex PCR; TCRdb keeps in-frame clones, though not all of them. The sample includes 200,000 to 300,000 clones, roughly 80% of them seen just once. The sequencing input was peripheral blood. Receptors originate from a woman aged 80 or older with acute or convalescent COVID-19.

V is TRBV5-1 and J is TRBJ2-1; 8 positions agree with TRBD1. Germline lookup yields CDR1 SGHRS and CDR2 YFSETQ. The CDR3 has 15 residues. V was pared by 0 bases and J by 5 bases, with 4 bases of the junction left unmatched. CDR3 protein: CASSLAGGTHNEQFF. CDR3 nucleotides: TGCGCCAGCAGCTTGGCAGGGGGCACCCACAATGAGCAGTTCTTC.

The chain is built from TRBV27 and TRBJ2-1, with 8 bases identical to TRBD2. There are 14 residues in the CDR3. The V and J ends lost 6 bases and 1 base, in that order; junction bases with no gene match: 2. Per the germline V gene, CDR1 is MNHEY and CDR2 is SMNVEV (reference sequence). The CDR3 protein is CASSVAGSYNEQFF. The CDR3 DNA reads as TGTGCCAGCAGCGTAGCGGGGTCCTACAATGAGCAGTTCTTC.

V gene TRBV27 combines with J gene TRBJ1-5; TRBD1 aligns across 10 bases. The CDR3 is made up of 19 amino acids. The junction had 8 bases not matched to a gene; V was cut back by 0 bases and J by 0 bases. CDR1 is MNHEY, CDR2 SMNVEV, per germline (reference sequence). The DNA of the CDR3 is TGTGCCAGCAGTTTATCCGAGAAGGGGACAGGGGATAGCAATCAGCCCCAGCATTTT. This sequence encodes CASSLSEKGTGDSNQPQHF.

The chain has TRBV4-1 and TRBJ2-1, with D possibly matching TRBD1 (6 bases). Germline CDR1 is MGHRA and CDR2 is YSYEKL. There are 15 residues in the CDR3. Between the trimmed V and J ends, which lost 1 base and 2 bases, there was a span of 9 bases. CDR3 coding DNA: TGCGCCAGCAGCCAAGTTGCAGGGGCCTACAATGAGCAGTTCTTC. Translation gives CASSQVAGAYNEQFF.

This sequence joins TRBV5-1 and TRBJ2-7, with 7 bases that match TRBD1. Germline values: CDR1 SGHRS, CDR2 YFSETQ. The ends lost 1 base at V and 4 bases at J; junction bases unmatched: 8. The CDR3 totals 15 residues. The CDR3 here is CASSLTTGRPYEQYF. The CDR3 DNA reads as TGCGCCAGCAGCTTGACGACAGGGAGACCTTACGAGCAGTACTTC.

This clone was observed a few times. The V gene is TRBV3-1 (or the pseudogene TRBV3-2), the J gene TRBJ2-2; the D gene is possibly TRBD1 (5 bases). V was cut by 4 bases and J by 1 base, with 13 bases left in between. Germline CDR1 LGHDT, CDR2 YNNKEL (reference sequence). CDR3 length: 16 residues. The CDR3: CASSPSGAGNTGELFF. CDR3 nucleotides: TGTGCCAGCAGCCCGTCTGGGGCCGGGAACACCGGGGAGCTGTTTTTT.

The chain uses TRBV6-1 and TRBJ1-1; D call uncertain. CDR3 size: 14 residues. The ends were cut back, 3 bases at V and 3 bases at J, with 11 bases in the middle. CDR1 is MNHNS, CDR2 SASEGT, per germline. The CDR3 reads CASSDNSPYTEAFF. The CDR3 DNA reads as TGTGCCAGCAGTGATAACAGCCCATACACTGAAGCTTTCTTT.

This clone has a handful of counts. The chain uses TRBV18 and TRBJ2-1; D unresolved. This CDR3 has 12 residues. Trimming removed 8 bases at V and 6 bases at J, with 11 bases between. Germline V gives CDR1 KGHSH, CDR2 LQKENI. The CDR3 reads CASAPAVNEQFF. The CDR3 DNA is TGTGCCAGCGCCCCCGCAGTCAATGAGCAGTTCTTC.

The gene calls are TRBV5-8 and TRBJ2-7, with 8 bases that match TRBD1. The CDR3 is 15 residues long. With V trimmed by 1 base and J by 6 bases, 9 bases remained unmatched. Germline lookup yields CDR1 SGHTS and CDR2 YDEGEE. The CDR3, as DNA: TGTGCCAGCAGCTTGAGAGACAGGGGAAACCGCGAGCAGTACTTC. It encodes CASSLRDRGNREQYF.

The sample holds one count of this clone. The chain has TRBV5-1 and TRBJ1-4, with D possibly TRBD1 on 6 matching bases. V was pared by 4 bases and J by 0 bases, with 16 bases between. The CDR3 extends over 17 amino acids. The germline gives CDR1 SGHRS, CDR2 YFSETQ. DNA of the CDR3: TGCGCCAGCAGCCGACAAGGACAGACTGCAACTAATGAAAAACTGTTTTTT. Amino acid sequence: CASSRQGQTATNEKLFF.

The chain is built from TRBV7-2 and TRBJ1-1, with D perhaps TRBD1 (6 bases). V was pared by 1 base and J by 0 bases, with 15 bases between. The CDR3 totals 17 residues. Germline V gives CDR1 SGHTA, CDR2 FQGNSA. The CDR3, as DNA: TGTGCCAGCAGCTTAGTAGAGCAGGGGACAATGAACACTGAAGCTTTCTTT. Its translation is CASSLVEQGTMNTEAFF.

V and J are TRBV3-1 (or the pseudogene TRBV3-2) and TRBJ1-2, with 9 bases lining up with TRBD1. Unmatched junction bases numbered 2, after V lost 1 base and J lost 8 bases. The CDR3 spans 13 residues. CDR1 and CDR2 (germline): LGHDT, YNNKEL (reference sequence). Here the CDR3 DNA reads TGTGCCAGCAGCCAAGGGACAGGGGAAGGCTACACCTTC. Translating it yields CASSQGTGEGYTF.

This clone was counted a few times. The chain combines TRBV11-2 with TRBJ2-7; 10 bases line up with TRBD2. V lost 0 bases, J lost 2 bases, and 7 bases stayed unmatched. CDR3 length: 17 residues. CDR1 is SGHAT and CDR2 is FQNNGV in the germline V gene. The CDR3 DNA follows: TGTGCCAGCAGCTTAGATGGTAGCGGGAGGATCCCCTACGAGCAGTACTTC. This codes for CASSLDGSGRIPYEQYF.

The chain has TRBV6-6 and TRBJ1-4, with D unclear. V was shortened by 2 bases and J by 7 bases, with 8 bases between the two germline ends. CDR1 is MNHNY, CDR2 SVGAGI, per germline (reference sequence). The CDR3 extends over 13 amino acids. The CDR3 DNA follows: TGTGCCAGCAGTTACGCGGCGGCTGAAAAACTGTTTTTT. It yields the protein CASSYAAAEKLFF.

The chain joins TRBV6-5 to TRBJ1-2; TRBD1 matches 8 bases. This CDR3 has 14 residues. J was trimmed by 5 bases and V by 6 bases; bases with no gene match: 8. Per germline, CDR1 MNHEY and CDR2 SVGAGI. The CDR3 reads CASRGTGRGYGYTF. The CDR3 DNA reads as TGTGCCAGCAGGGGGACAGGTCGAGGGTATGGCTACACCTTC.

This chain links TRBV23-1 with TRBJ1-5, with 12 bases aligning to TRBD1. TRBV23-1 carries the ORF label, with uncertain function. The CDR3 is 20 residues long. V lost 2 bases to trimming and J lost 0 bases; unmatched junction nucleotides: 11. The CDR3 is CASSQAHRDRGRNSNQPQHF. The CDR3 nucleotides are TGCGCCAGCAGTCAAGCCCACCGGGACAGGGGGCGGAATAGCAATCAGCCCCAGCATTTT.

The sample holds a few counts of this clone. The CDR3 DNA reads TGTGCCAGCAGTCCTCCGCGTAGAGCGGGAGTCGAGCAGTACTTC. It encodes CASSPPRRAGVEQYF. The chain combines TRBV2 with TRBJ2-7, with 8 bases that match TRBD2. Per the germline V gene, CDR1 is SNHLY and CDR2 is FYNNEI. The ends lost 5 bases at V and 6 bases at J; junction bases unmatched: 12. This CDR3 has 15 amino acids.

V usage is TRBV10-3 and J usage is TRBJ2-7; 9 bases align to TRBD1. Trimming removed 6 bases from V and 0 bases from J; junction bases left unmatched: 6. The CDR3 runs to 15 residues. Germline V gene data show CDR1 as ENHRY and CDR2 as SYGVKD. DNA of the CDR3: TGTGCCATCAGCACTACAGGGGGCGGCTCCTACGAGCAGTACTTC. Translating gives CAISTTGGGSYEQYF.

The chain joins TRBV10-3 to TRBJ2-1, with D maybe TRBD1 (6 bases). Germline CDR1 is ENHRY and CDR2 is SYGVKD. The V end lost 0 bases, the J end lost 0 bases, and 21 bases lay between the germline ends. CDR3 length: 20 residues. The CDR3 coding sequence is TGTGCCATCAGTGAGTCGCGACACAGCCCCGGGACAAGCTCCTACAATGAGCAGTTCTTC. Translated, it gives CAISESRHSPGTSSYNEQFF.

The chain's CDR3 is CASSPPGQGLNEQYF. The CDR3 nucleotides are TGTGCCAGCAGCCCACCGGGACAGGGGCTGAACGAGCAGTACTTC. The chain carries TRBV5-4 and TRBJ2-7, with TRBD1 matching 10 bases. Losses at the gene ends were 4 bases for V and 5 bases for J; bases not matched to a gene: 9. There are 15 residues in the CDR3. Germline lookup yields CDR1 SGHNT and CDR2 YYREEE (reference sequence).

The chain employs TRBV5-4 and TRBJ2-7, with TRBD1 matching over 9 bases. The CDR3 runs 15 residues. Germline CDR1 is SGHNT and CDR2 is YYREEE (reference sequence). Germline trimming cut 4 bases from V and 6 bases from J; bases unmatched to any gene: 11. The CDR3 nucleotides read TGTGCCAGCAGCCAATCCCGGGACAGGGAAGTCGAGCAGTACTTC. This encodes CASSQSRDREVEQYF.

The rearrangement joins TRBV4-2 to TRBJ2-7; 11 nucleotides agree with TRBD2. The CDR3 extends over 15 amino acids. V was clipped by 4 bases and J by 2 bases; unmatched bases: 4. Germline V gene data show CDR1 as LGHNA and CDR2 as YNFKEQ. The CDR3 loop reads CASSPRLAGTYEQYF. In nucleotides, the CDR3 is TGTGCCAGCAGCCCCAGACTAGCGGGAACCTACGAGCAGTACTTC.

In the case of this clone: The identical CDR3 is also encoded by other nucleotide sequences in the sample. The V call is TRBV6-5, the J call TRBJ2-5; 12 bases align to TRBD2. Germline V gene data show CDR1 as MNHEY and CDR2 as SVGAGI. The CDR3 loop spans 15 amino acids. V lost 7 bases to trimming and J lost 5 bases; unmatched junction nucleotides: 8. CDR3 sequence: CASTPLAGGWETQYF. The CDR3 region has the DNA TGTGCCAGCACCCCACTAGCGGGGGGATGGGAGACCCAGTACTTC.

This chain connects TRBV5-5 to TRBJ1-4, with 10 bases fitting TRBD1. The CDR3 sequence is 16 residues long. Germline V lookup: CDR1 SGHKS, CDR2 YYEKEE (reference sequence). With V trimmed by 0 bases and J by 7 bases, 6 bases remained unmatched. In DNA form, the CDR3 reads TGTGCCAGCAGCTTGGGCGCGGACAGGGGGGCTGAAAAACTGTTTTTT. As protein: CASSLGADRGAEKLFF.

The rearrangement joins TRBV30 to TRBJ1-2; D is perhaps TRBD1 (6 bases). The germline V and J ends were trimmed by 7 bases and 8 bases, with 17 bases remaining between them. This CDR3 is 12 amino acids long. Looked up from germline, CDR1 is GTSNPN and CDR2 is SVGIG (reference sequence). The CDR3 sequence is CASELQGRGYTF. Here the CDR3 DNA reads TGTGCCTCCGAATTACAGGGTAGAGGCTACACCTTC.

The rearrangement links TRBV6-4 to TRBJ2-2, with D possibly matching TRBD1 (5 bases). CDR3 size: 15 residues. V shed 4 bases and J shed 4 bases, with 13 bases lying between them. Per germline, CDR1 MRHNA and CDR2 SNTAGT. The CDR3 DNA reads TGTGCCAGCAGTGTAGGTGGGGCCCTCACCGGGGAGCTGTTTTTT. Amino acid sequence: CASSVGGALTGELFF.

This clone was found once. J is TRBJ2-5 and V is TRBV7-9, with TRBD1 matching over 12 bases. V trimming: 5 bases; J trimming: 4 bases; junction bases outside the gene matches: 5. CDR3 size: 15 residues. The germline gives CDR1 SEHNR, CDR2 FQNEAQ (reference sequence). As DNA, the CDR3 is TGTGCCAGCAGCAACAGGGACAGGGGGCTAGAGACCCAGTACTTC. This codes for CASSNRDRGLETQYF.

The chain couples TRBV2 to TRBJ1-6; TRBD1 agrees at 8 bases. The junction had 10 bases not matched to a gene; V was cut back by 6 bases and J by 6 bases. Germline CDR1 is SNHLY and CDR2 is FYNNEI. The CDR3 runs 16 residues. The CDR3 loop is CASREQRTGPNSPLHF. For the CDR3, the DNA is TGTGCCAGCAGGGAACAGCGGACAGGGCCTAATTCACCCCTCCACTTT.

The rearrangement links TRBV19 to TRBJ2-5, with D maybe TRBD2 (5 bases). Germline assignment: CDR1 LNHDA and CDR2 SQIVND (reference sequence). Trimming removed 3 bases from V and 4 bases from J, with 15 bases in between. This CDR3 region has 15 residues. CDR3: CASSMGSGRLETQYF. Written as DNA, the CDR3 is TGTGCCAGTAGTATGGGGAGTGGGCGGTTAGAGACCCAGTACTTC. Variable domain in full (rest from reference TRBV19 and TRBJ2-5): DGGITQSPKYLFRKEGQNVTLSCEQNLNHDAMYWYRQDPGQGLRLIYYSQIVNDFQKGDIAEGYSVSREKKESFPLTVTSAQKNPTAFYLCASSMGSGRLETQYFGPGTRLLVL.